Listed below are T cell receptor beta chains from one sample, sequenced in a study of blood T cell repertoires in COVID-19. The table came from immunoSEQ multiplex PCR; TCRdb's copy has only in-frame clones and leaves some out. Counted here are more than 300,000 clones, around 87% occurring once; the ten biggest clones make up 8% to 13%. Sequenced material: peripheral blood. The source is a woman aged 30 to 39 with COVID-19, enrolled during active disease. Both conserved end residues are part of each CDR3. The D gene is left open where the match is weak. Size is stated for part of the rows, as once, few or many counts, or as a class when the clone is expanded.

j_call d_call clone_size cdr3_length v_call cdr3_nt cdr3_aa
TRBJ2-1 TRBD2 . 14 TRBV2 TGTGCCAGCAGTGATCTAGCGGGAGTAGGGGAGCAGTTCTTC CASSDLAGVGEQFF
TRBJ2-7 TRBD1 . 17 TRBV11-2 TGTGCCAGCAGCCGTCCGAGGGTAGGGGGCGGCTCCTACGAGCAGTACTTC CASSRPRVGGGSYEQYF
TRBJ1-2 . . 16 TRBV19 TGTGCCAGTAGTCCAGGCTACGGGACACCTAACTATGGCTACACCTTC CASSPGYGTPNYGYTF
TRBJ2-3 . . 12 TRBV20-1 TGCAGTGCTAGTGAATCGAGGGATACGCAGTATTTT CSASESRDTQYF
TRBJ2-3 . . 11 TRBV30 TGTGCCTGGAGTCCGGGAGATACGCAGTATTTT CAWSPGDTQYF
TRBJ1-1 . . 15 TRBV7-2 TGTGCCAGCAGCTTAGCCCTCACAGGGCGCACTGAAGCTTTCTTT CASSLALTGRTEAFF
TRBJ2-3 . . 16 TRBV2 TGTGCCAGAAAAGAGGGGCGGGACAGTATCCCAGATACGCAGTATTTT CARKEGRDSIPDTQYF
TRBJ2-3 TRBD2 . 15 TRBV7-6 TGTGCCAGCAGCCAGTCCGGACTAGGGTTAGATACGCAGTATTTT CASSQSGLGLDTQYF
TRBJ2-1 TRBD1 . 15 TRBV5-1 TGCGCCAGCAGCTCGACAGGGGGCGACTGGGATGAGCAGTTCTTC CASSSTGGDWDEQFF
TRBJ2-1 . . 16 TRBV5-4 TGTGCCAGCAGCGACGAAGGGCGGACTACCTACAATGAGCAGTTCTTC CASSDEGRTTYNEQFF
TRBJ2-3 TRBD2 . 15 TRBV6-5 TGTGCCAGCAGGGATAGCGGGACTAGCACAGATACGCAGTATTTT CASRDSGTSTDTQYF
TRBJ1-2 . . 13 TRBV5-1 TGCGCCAGCAGCTTCGAGGGGGGGTATGGCTACACCTTC CASSFEGGYGYTF
TRBJ2-7 . . 12 TRBV19 TGTGCCAGTAGTCACACAGGTTACGAGCAGTACTTC CASSHTGYEQYF
TRBJ2-5 TRBD2 . 14 TRBV28 TGTGCCAGCAGTTCGACTAGCGGAGGGGAGACCCAGTACTTC CASSSTSGGETQYF
TRBJ1-3 . . 16 TRBV28 TGTGCCAGCAGTACCGCGGAGGCCCGCTCTGGAAACACCATATATTTT CASSTAEARSGNTIYF
TRBJ2-1 TRBD2 . 15 TRBV5-1 TGCGCCAGCAGCTTCCGAGCGGGAGGGCCCAATGAGCAGTTCTTC CASSFRAGGPNEQFF
TRBJ2-1 . . 17 TRBV7-3 TGTGCCAGCAGCCGAAGCCTAGCGACGAGCTCCTACAATGAGCAGTTCTTC CASSRSLATSSYNEQFF
TRBJ1-6 TRBD1 . 15 TRBV6-5 TGTGCCAGCAGACTAGCCGGGACAGGGACTACACCCCTCCACTTT CASRLAGTGTTPLHF
TRBJ1-2 TRBD1 . 16 TRBV13 TGTGCCAGCAGCACTTTACGGGGACAGGGGGCCTATGGCTACACCTTC CASSTLRGQGAYGYTF
TRBJ2-7 TRBD2 . 14 TRBV5-1 TGCGCCAGCAGCTTGGTGGCTAGCGGAGGCGAGCAGTACTTC CASSLVASGGEQYF
TRBJ2-7 . . 13 TRBV7-2 TGTGCCAGCAGCTTGTTAACTGGCTACGAGCAGTACTTC CASSLLTGYEQYF
TRBJ2-7 . . 13 TRBV14 TGTGCCAGCAGCTTAGACACTCCCTACGAGCAGTACTTC CASSLDTPYEQYF
TRBJ1-4 . . 15 TRBV7-2 TGTGCCAGCAGCTTCGGAATAGGGGTCAATGAAAAACTGTTTTTT CASSFGIGVNEKLFF
TRBJ2-2 . . 16 TRBV11-3 TGTGCCAGCAGCGCACTACCGGGACAGAACACCGGGGAGCTGTTTTTT CASSALPGQNTGELFF
TRBJ1-4 . . 14 TRBV3-1/TRBV3-2 TGTGCCAGCAGCCGAACGGACAGTCCAAAAAAACTGTTTTTT CASSRTDSPKKLFF
TRBJ2-5 TRBD2 . 15 TRBV3-1/TRBV3-2 TGTGCCAGCAGCCACGGGAAGCGGGAGGGTGAGACCCAGTACTTC CASSHGKREGETQYF
TRBJ1-2 TRBD1 . 12 TRBV28 TGTGCCAGCAGTTGGACAGGGTCGGGCTACACCTTC CASSWTGSGYTF
TRBJ2-1 . . 14 TRBV11-1 TGTGCCAGCAGCTCCTCCTTACAGGGTCGGATTTCCGTCTTC CASSSSLQGRISVF
TRBJ2-5 . . 13 TRBV28 TGTGCCAGCAGTTTACCCCCGGTTAAGACCCAGTACTTC CASSLPPVKTQYF
TRBJ1-6 . . 16 TRBV6-1 TGTGCCAGCAGTGAAGTTCTGGGCGCTTATAATTCACCCCTCCACTTT CASSEVLGAYNSPLHF
TRBJ2-7 . . 14 TRBV11-2 TGTGCCAGCAGTTACATTGTGGCTTCCTACGAGCAGTACTTC CASSYIVASYEQYF
TRBJ1-1 . . 16 TRBV14 TGTGCCAGCAGCCCTCCCAGGTCGCGGCGGGGCACTGAAGCTTTCTTT CASSPPRSRRGTEAFF
TRBJ2-6 TRBD1 . 18 TRBV28 TGTGCCAGCACCCTAGGGGGCAGGGCAGGCTCTGGGGCCAACGTCCTGACTTTC CASTLGGRAGSGANVLTF
TRBJ2-7 TRBD1 . 15 TRBV7-9 TGTGCCAGCAGCTTTCTCGCAGGGGGCTTCTACGAGCAGTACTTC CASSFLAGGFYEQYF
TRBJ2-1 TRBD2 once 22 TRBV24-1 TGTGCCACCAGTGGCCGCCCGGCTAGCGGCTTCCGGCCGGGGAGCTCCTACAATGAGCAGTTCTTC CATSGRPASGFRPGSSYNEQFF
TRBJ2-3 TRBD2 once 14 TRBV10-2 TGCGCCAGCAGGGCTAGCGGGAGCGGAGATACGCAGTATTTT CASRASGSGDTQYF
TRBJ1-2 . . 13 TRBV2 TGTGCCAGCAGCCCGCCTCCGCCGCGGGGCTACACCTTC CASSPPPPRGYTF
TRBJ2-7 TRBD2 few 14 TRBV6-4 TGTGCCAGAAGGACTAGCGAACAATCCTACGAGCAGTACTTC CARRTSEQSYEQYF
TRBJ2-3 . . 13 TRBV18 TGTGCCAGCTCAGGACTACTCACAGATACGCAGTATTTT CASSGLLTDTQYF
TRBJ2-2 TRBD1 . 17 TRBV6-6 TGTGCCAGCAGTCTGGCCCGGGGACAGACGAACACCGGGGAGCTGTTTTTT CASSLARGQTNTGELFF
TRBJ2-3 . . 14 TRBV19 TGTGCCACTTCGGACAGCGAGGTCACAGATACGCAGTATTTT CATSDSEVTDTQYF
TRBJ2-1 . . 12 TRBV19 TGTGCCAGTAGTATTCAGGGAAATGAGCAGTTCTTC CASSIQGNEQFF
TRBJ2-7 TRBD1 . 15 TRBV19 TGTGCCAGTAGTATAGCCACAGGGGGCTGGTACGAGCAGTACTTC CASSIATGGWYEQYF
TRBJ2-1 . . 12 TRBV6-5 TGTGCCAGCAGTTCGAGATGGAATGAGCAGTTCTTC CASSSRWNEQFF
TRBJ2-7 TRBD2 . 16 TRBV9 TGTGCCAGCAGCGTTTCGGGACTAGCGGCCTCCTACGAGCAGTACTTC CASSVSGLAASYEQYF
TRBJ2-2 . . 14 TRBV10-3 TGTGCCATCAGTGGGAGGGGGAACACCGGGGAGCTGTTTTTT CAISGRGNTGELFF
TRBJ2-6 TRBD2 . 20 TRBV10-2 TGCGCCAGCAGTGAGTCAGGACTAGCGGGCTCCTTATCTGGGGCCAACGTCCTGACTTTC CASSESGLAGSLSGANVLTF
TRBJ2-3 . . 13 TRBV28 TGTGCCAGCAGCCTCGGAGGCACAGATACGCAGTATTTT CASSLGGTDTQYF
TRBJ2-5 TRBD1 . 13 TRBV29-1 TGCAGCGTTTTGGGACAGGGAGGAGAGACCCAGTACTTC CSVLGQGGETQYF
TRBJ2-5 TRBD1 . 16 TRBV15 TGTGCCACCAGCAGAGGGGGGACAGGGGGCGCGGGGACCCAGTACTTC CATSRGGTGGAGTQYF
TRBJ2-1 . . 15 TRBV6-4 TGTGCCAGCAGTGACGCGGGCGGAGCCTACAATGAGCAGTTCTTC CASSDAGGAYNEQFF
TRBJ1-2 . . 11 TRBV28 TGTGCCAGCAGTCAAAACTATGGCTACACCTTC CASSQNYGYTF
TRBJ1-3 . . 16 TRBV7-2 TGTGCCAGCAGCCTTAGAGAGGGAGGAGCGGGAAACACCATATATTTT CASSLREGGAGNTIYF
TRBJ2-2 . . 15 TRBV30 TGTGCCTGGAGTGTAGGGACACTGTACACCGGGGAGCTGTTTTTT CAWSVGTLYTGELFF
TRBJ1-2 TRBD1 . 13 TRBV19 TGTGCCAGTAGCCCCGGGAGGGGGCAAGGCTACACCTTC CASSPGRGQGYTF
TRBJ1-1 . few 13 TRBV5-1 TGCGCCAGCAGCTTTGGGGCGCGGACTGAAGCTTTCTTT CASSFGARTEAFF
TRBJ2-7 TRBD2 . 13 TRBV2 TGTGCCCTTACTAGCGGCGGGAGTTACGAGCAGTACTTC CALTSGGSYEQYF
TRBJ2-3 TRBD1 . 13 TRBV28 TGTGCCAGCCGGGACAGGGACACAGATACGCAGTATTTT CASRDRDTDTQYF
TRBJ2-2 TRBD1 . 15 TRBV15 TGTGCCACCAGCACGAGGACAGGGCACACCGGGGAGCTGTTTTTT CATSTRTGHTGELFF